The subject of this entry is one TCR beta chain. Its specificity is not known. This CDR3 has 16 amino acids. Germline-derived CDR1 and CDR2 are SEHNR and FQNEAQ (reference sequence). Between the trimmed V and J ends, which lost 4 bases and 4 bases, there was a span of 19 bases. The record originates from a study of T cell responses to AZD1222 COVID-19 vaccine. Study conclusions and caveats: Sampling captured repertoires only after the peak T cell response.

Sequenced by immunoSEQ multiplex PCR; TCRdb stores in-frame clones only, minus some. The sample holds approximately 94,000 clones, about nine tenths seen once. The genes are TRBV7-9 and TRBJ2-5; D assignment may be TRBD1 or TRBD2 (5 bases each). The clonotype was recovered from an adult in good health. The source material was peripheral blood, sampled on day 0 of AZD1222 vaccination. The DNA for the CDR3 is TGTGCCAGCAGCTCAACTATGACCGGGGCGATAGAGACCCAGTACTTC. Its protein is CASSSTMTGAIETQYF.